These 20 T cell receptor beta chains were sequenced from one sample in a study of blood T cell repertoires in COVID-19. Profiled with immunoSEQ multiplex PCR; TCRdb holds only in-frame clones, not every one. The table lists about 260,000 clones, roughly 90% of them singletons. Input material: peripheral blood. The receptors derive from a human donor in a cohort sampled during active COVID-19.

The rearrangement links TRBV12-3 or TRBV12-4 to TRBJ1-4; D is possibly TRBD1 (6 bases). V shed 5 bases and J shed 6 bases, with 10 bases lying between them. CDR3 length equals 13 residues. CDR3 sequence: CASSLRQDEKLFF. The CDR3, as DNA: TGTGCCAGCAGTCTGAGACAGGATGAAAAACTGTTTTTT.

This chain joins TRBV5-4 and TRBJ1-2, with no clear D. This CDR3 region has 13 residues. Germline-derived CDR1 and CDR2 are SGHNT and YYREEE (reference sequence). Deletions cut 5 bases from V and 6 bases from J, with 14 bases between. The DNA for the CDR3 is TGTGCCAGCAGGCTCGGAGGCTCGGATGGCTACACCTTC. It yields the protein CASRLGGSDGYTF.

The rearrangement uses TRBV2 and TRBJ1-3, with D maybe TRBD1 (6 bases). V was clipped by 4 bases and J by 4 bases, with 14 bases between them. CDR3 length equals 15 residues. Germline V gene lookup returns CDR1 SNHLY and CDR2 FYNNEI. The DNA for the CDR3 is TGTGCCAGCAGTGCGGGGGGCCGCCGGGGAAACACCATATATTTT. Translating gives CASSAGGRRGNTIYF.

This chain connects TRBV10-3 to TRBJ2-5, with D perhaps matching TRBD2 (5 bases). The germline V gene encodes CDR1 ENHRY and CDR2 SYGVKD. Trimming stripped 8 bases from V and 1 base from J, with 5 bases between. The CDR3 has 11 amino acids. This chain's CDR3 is CAIRGQETQYF. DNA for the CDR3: TGTGCCATCCGGGGCCAAGAGACCCAGTACTTC.

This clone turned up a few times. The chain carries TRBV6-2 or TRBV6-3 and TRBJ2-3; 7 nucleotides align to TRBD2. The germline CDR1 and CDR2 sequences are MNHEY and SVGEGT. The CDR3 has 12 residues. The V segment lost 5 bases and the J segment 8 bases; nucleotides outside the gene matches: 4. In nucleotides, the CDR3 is TGTGCCAGCAGTGGGAGGGACGGTACGCAGTATTTT. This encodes CASSGRDGTQYF.

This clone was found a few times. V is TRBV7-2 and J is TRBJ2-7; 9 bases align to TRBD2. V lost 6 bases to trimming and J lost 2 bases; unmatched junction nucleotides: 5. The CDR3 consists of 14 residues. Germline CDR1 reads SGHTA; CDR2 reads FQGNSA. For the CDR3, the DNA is TGTGCCAGCAGAAGACTAGCGGAGGCCTACGAGCAGTACTTC. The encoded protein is CASRRLAEAYEQYF.

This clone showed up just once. The CDR3 coding sequence is TGTGCCAGCAGGGGGGCTAGCGGGAGACTCTCTGGGGCCAACGTCCTGACTTTC. It specifies CASRGASGRLSGANVLTF. The genes are TRBV28 and TRBJ2-6, with 10 bases that match TRBD2. The CDR3 runs 18 residues. J lost 0 bases, V lost 6 bases, and 8 bases had no gene match. The germline V gene has CDR1 MDHEN and CDR2 SYDVKM.

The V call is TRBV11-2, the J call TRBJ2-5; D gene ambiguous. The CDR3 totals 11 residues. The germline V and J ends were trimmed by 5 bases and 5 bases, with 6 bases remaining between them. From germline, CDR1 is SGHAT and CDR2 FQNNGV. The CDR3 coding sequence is TGTGCCAGCAGCCTAAAGGAGACCCAGTACTTC. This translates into CASSLKETQYF.

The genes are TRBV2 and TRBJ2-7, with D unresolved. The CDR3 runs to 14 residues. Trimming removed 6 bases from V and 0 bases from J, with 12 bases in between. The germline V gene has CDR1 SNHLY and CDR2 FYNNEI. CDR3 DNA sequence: TGTGCCAGCAGGTCAAGACTGAGCTCCTACGAGCAGTACTTC. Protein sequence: CASRSRLSSYEQYF.

The CDR3 reads CASSPPGLPYEQYF. The CDR3 DNA is TGTGCCAGCAGCCCACCCGGACTCCCCTACGAGCAGTACTTC. The V call is TRBV11-1, the J call TRBJ2-7; a possible D gene is TRBD2 (5 bases). The V end lost 5 bases, the J end lost 2 bases, and 13 bases lay between the germline ends. CDR1 and CDR2 (germline): SGHAT, FQDESV (reference sequence). There are 14 residues in the CDR3.

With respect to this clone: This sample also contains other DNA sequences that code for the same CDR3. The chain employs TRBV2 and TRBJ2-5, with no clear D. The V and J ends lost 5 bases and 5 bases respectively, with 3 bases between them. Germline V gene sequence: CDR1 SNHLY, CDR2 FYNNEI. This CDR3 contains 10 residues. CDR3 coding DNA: TGTGCCAGCAGTCTTGAGACCCAGTACTTC. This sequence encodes CASSLETQYF. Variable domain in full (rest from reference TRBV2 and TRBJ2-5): EPEVTQTPSHQVTQMGQEVILRCVPISNHLYFYWYRQILGQKVEFLVSFYNNEISEKSEIFDDQFSVERPDGSNFTLKIRSTKLEDSAMYFCASSLETQYFGPGTRLLVL.

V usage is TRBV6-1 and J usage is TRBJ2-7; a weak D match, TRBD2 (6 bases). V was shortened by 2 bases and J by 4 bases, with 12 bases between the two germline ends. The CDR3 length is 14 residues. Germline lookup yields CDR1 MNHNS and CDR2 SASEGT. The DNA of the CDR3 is TGTGCCAGCAGTGAATTTACGGGAGTGTACGAGCAGTACTTC. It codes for CASSEFTGVYEQYF.

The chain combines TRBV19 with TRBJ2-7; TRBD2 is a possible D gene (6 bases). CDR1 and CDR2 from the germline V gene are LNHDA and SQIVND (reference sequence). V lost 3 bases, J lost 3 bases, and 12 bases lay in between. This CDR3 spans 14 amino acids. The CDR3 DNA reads TGTGCCAGTAGTATTGGACGGGAGAGCTACGAGCAGTACTTC. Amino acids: CASSIGRESYEQYF.

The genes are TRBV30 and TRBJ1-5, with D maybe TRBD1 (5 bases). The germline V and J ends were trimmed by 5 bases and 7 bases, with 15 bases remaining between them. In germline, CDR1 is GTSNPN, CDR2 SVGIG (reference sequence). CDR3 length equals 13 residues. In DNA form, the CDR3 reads TGTGCCTGGGCCCTAGGGGAGGAACAGCCCCAGCATTTT. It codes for CAWALGEEQPQHF.

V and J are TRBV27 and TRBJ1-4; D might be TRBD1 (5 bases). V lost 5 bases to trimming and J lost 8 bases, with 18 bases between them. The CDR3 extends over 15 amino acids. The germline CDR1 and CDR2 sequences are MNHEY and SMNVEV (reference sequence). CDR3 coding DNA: TGTGCCAGCAGTCAAGCAGGGTTGGTCGGGGAAAAACTGTTTTTT. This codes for CASSQAGLVGEKLFF. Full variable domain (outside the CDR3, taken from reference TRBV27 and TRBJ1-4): EAQVTQNPRYLITVTGKKLTVTCSQNMNHEYMSWYRQDPGLGLRQIYYSMNVEVTDKGDVPEGYKVSRKEKRNFPLILESPSPNQTSLYFCASSQAGLVGEKLFFGSGTQLSVL.

CDR3 nucleotides: TGTGCCAGCAGCCGGAGGACTAGCGGGAGGGCGTCCAACGACGAGCAGTACTTC. Translation: CASSRRTSGRASNDEQYF. The chain combines TRBV7-2 with TRBJ2-7, with 15 bases matching TRBD2. Germline values: CDR1 SGHTA, CDR2 FQGNSA. The CDR3 has 18 residues. J was trimmed by 5 bases and V by 5 bases; bases with no gene match: 13.

This CDR3 is CASSLEFTGEPNEKLFF. The DNA of the CDR3 is TGTGCCAGCAGCTTAGAGTTTACAGGGGAGCCTAATGAAAAACTGTTTTTT. The chain couples TRBV7-6 to TRBJ1-4; 7 nucleotides line up with TRBD1. The CDR3 loop spans 17 amino acids. The junction had 8 bases not matched to a gene; V was cut back by 1 base and J by 3 bases. CDR1 and CDR2 (germline): SGHVS, FNYEAQ.

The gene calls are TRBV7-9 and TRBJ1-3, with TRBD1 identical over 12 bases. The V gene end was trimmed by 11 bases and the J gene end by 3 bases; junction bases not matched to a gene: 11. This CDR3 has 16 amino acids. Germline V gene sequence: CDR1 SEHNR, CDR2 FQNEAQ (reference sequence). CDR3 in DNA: TGTGCCGTTACGATCGGGACAGGGGGCAGTGGAAACACCATATATTTT. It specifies CAVTIGTGGSGNTIYF.

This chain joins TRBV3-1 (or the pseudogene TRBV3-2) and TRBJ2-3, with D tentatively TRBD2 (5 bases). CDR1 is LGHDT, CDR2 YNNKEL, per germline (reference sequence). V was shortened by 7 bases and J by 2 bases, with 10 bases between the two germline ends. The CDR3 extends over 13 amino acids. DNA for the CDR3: TGTGCCAGCAAAAGTAGCGACACAGATACGCAGTATTTT. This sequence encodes CASKSSDTDTQYF.

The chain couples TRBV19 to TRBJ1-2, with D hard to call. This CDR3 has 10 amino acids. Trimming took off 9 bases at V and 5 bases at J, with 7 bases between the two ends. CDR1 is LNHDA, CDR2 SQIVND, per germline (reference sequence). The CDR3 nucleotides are TGTGCCAGCAGGTCTTATGGCTACACCTTC. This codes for CASRSYGYTF.